This is a list of T cell receptor beta chains from one sample in a study of blood T cells in healthy people across ages. TCRdb reprocessed the 5' RACE reads with MiXCR, giving one entry per CDR3 protein. This sample has some 790,000 distinct CDR3 sequences; under 35% occur once, and the top ten carry approximately 15%. The sequenced material came from blood. Receptor source: a woman over 75 in good health. CDR3s include the opening cysteine and the closing phenylalanine or tryptophan. The D gene is left open where the match is weak. Clone size appears in some rows only: once, few, many, or a class for an expanded clone.

v_call	j_call	clone_size	d_call	cdr3_nt	cdr3_aa
TRBV20-1	TRBJ2-3	NA	NA	TGCAGTGCTAGCCTCCTCGATCCCTCCCTAGTGGGGGCAGGGACAGATACGCAGTATTTT	CSASLLDPSLVGAGTDTQYF
TRBV7-2	TRBJ1-2	many	NA	TGTGCCAGCAGCCGGAGGGGCCAGGACTATGGCTACACCTTC	CASSRRGQDYGYTF
TRBV29-1	TRBJ2-1	many	TRBD1	TGCAGCGCTCGACAGGGGGGGACGGCCTCCTACAATGAGCAGTTCTTC	CSARQGGTASYNEQFF
TRBV7-2	TRBJ2-1	many	TRBD2	TGTGCCAGCAGCCCCCGGACTAGCGGGGGGGCAGTCTACAATGAGCAGTTCTTC	CASSPRTSGGAVYNEQFF
TRBV29-1	TRBJ1-2	NA	TRBD1	TGCAGCGGTGGAGACAGGGTTGGCTACACCTTC	CSGGDRVGYTF
TRBV15	TRBJ1-4	few	TRBD1	TGTGCCACCAGCATCGGGGACAGTGAAAAACTGTTTTTT	CATSIGDSEKLFF
TRBV5-1	TRBJ2-6	NA	NA	TGCGCCAGCAGTATTCGTCAGGGGTTTTCTGGGGCCAACGTCCTGACTTTC	CASSIRQGFSGANVLTF
TRBV20-1	TRBJ2-3	NA	NA	TGCAGTGCTAGAGAGTACGAAAATACGCAGTATTTT	CSAREYENTQYF
TRBV7-2	TRBJ1-2	few	NA	TGTGCCAGCAGCCAAGGAGGGGTTAGGCTTAACTATGGCTACACCTTC	CASSQGGVRLNYGYTF
TRBV12-3/TRBV12-4	TRBJ1-4	many	TRBD1	TGTGCCAGCAGATCGACAGGGCGACGGGAAAAACTGTTTTTT	CASRSTGRREKLFF
TRBV6-5	TRBJ2-1	NA	TRBD2	TGTGCCAGCAGTTACTTGCGAGCGGGGGGGCTGGATGAGCAGTTCTTC	CASSYLRAGGLDEQFF
TRBV18	TRBJ2-3	NA	NA	TGTGCCAGCTCACCAGTTGTTGCGGGAAGCACAGATACGCAGTATTTT	CASSPVVAGSTDTQYF
TRBV12-3/TRBV12-4	TRBJ2-3	many	NA	TGTGCCAGCAGTCTTCGAGAAGGGGGAGATACGCAGTATTTT	CASSLREGGDTQYF
TRBV5-5	TRBJ1-1	many	TRBD1	TGTGCCAGCAGCTTGGGCAGGGGGTGGAACACTGAAGCTTTCTTT	CASSLGRGWNTEAFF
TRBV12-3/TRBV12-4	TRBJ2-1	many	TRBD2	TGTGCCAGCAGCCCGTCTAGCGGGGGATACAATGAGCAGTTCTTC	CASSPSSGGYNEQFF
TRBV6-1	TRBJ2-7	many	NA	TGTGCCAGCATCGACGAGGGGACGGGCTCCTACGAGCAGTACTTC	CASIDEGTGSYEQYF
TRBV6-1	TRBJ1-2	many	NA	TGTGCCAGCAGTCGCCTTCCGTCTGCTAACTATGGCTACACCTTC	CASSRLPSANYGYTF
TRBV4-1	TRBJ2-4	NA	NA	TGCGCCAGCAGCCAGGACAGCCAACTAGCCAAAAACATTCAGTACTTC	CASSQDSQLAKNIQYF
TRBV6-2/TRBV6-3	TRBJ1-2	few	NA	TGTGCCAGCAGCCTACGTTGGACTGCAAAGGATGGCTACACCTTC	CASSLRWTAKDGYTF
TRBV10-1	TRBJ2-1	many	NA	TGCGCCAGCAGTGAGTCGACTGGGGTCACAAGGAATGAGCAGTTCTTC	CASSESTGVTRNEQFF
TRBV24-1	TRBJ2-3	many	TRBD2	TGTGCCACCAGTGACCCGGGACTAGCGGGTCTTTCTAGCACAGATACGCAGTATTTT	CATSDPGLAGLSSTDTQYF
TRBV7-9	TRBJ2-1	NA	TRBD2	TGTGCCAGCAGCTTGGCCCCCAGGACTAGCGGGAGCTCCTACAATGAGCAGTTCTTC	CASSLAPRTSGSSYNEQFF
TRBV20-1	TRBJ2-1	few	NA	TGCAGTGCTAGAAGGGAGACCTACAATGAGCAGTTCTTC	CSARRETYNEQFF
TRBV5-6	TRBJ2-7	NA	TRBD2	TGTGCCAGCAAAGGACTAGCGGGAGGCAAGGGGAACACCTACGAGCAGTACTTC	CASKGLAGGKGNTYEQYF
TRBV25-1	TRBJ2-3	NA	NA	TGTGCCAGCAGTGCTGCGGGCGCTCTCACAGATACGCAGTATTTT	CASSAAGALTDTQYF
TRBV7-2	TRBJ2-7	NA	TRBD2	TGTGCCAGCAGTCATAGGGGGACTAGCGGGGGGGAGTCCTACGAGCAGTACTTC	CASSHRGTSGGESYEQYF
TRBV2	TRBJ2-1	few	NA	TGTGCCAGCAGTGAAGAGGCTAGTCAGTTCTTC	CASSEEASQFF
TRBV2	TRBJ1-1	NA	NA	TGTGCCAGCGCACCGGGGCCAATCACTGAAGCTTTCTTT	CASAPGPITEAFF
TRBV6-6	TRBJ2-3	NA	NA	TGTGCCAGCAGTACCGACGGGGGCTACACAGATACGCAGTATTTT	CASSTDGGYTDTQYF
TRBV27	TRBJ2-1	many	TRBD1	TGTGCCAGCAGCGGACAGGGGGCTCGGGAGCAGTTCTTC	CASSGQGAREQFF
TRBV7-2	TRBJ1-2	once	TRBD1	TGTGCCAGCAGCGCAAAGGGACAGGGGAGCTATGGCTACACCTTC	CASSAKGQGSYGYTF
TRBV6-5	TRBJ2-5	many	NA	TGTGCCAGCAGTTACCAGTACGGGTACCAAGAGACCCAGTACTTC	CASSYQYGYQETQYF
TRBV7-9	TRBJ1-4	few	NA	TGTGCCAGCAGCTTAGGATGGCAGGCCCGCCCTAATGAAAAACTGTTTTTT	CASSLGWQARPNEKLFF
TRBV7-9	TRBJ2-5	NA	NA	TGTGCCAGCACCTTCCCCACAGGGAGGGAGACCCAGTACTTC	CASTFPTGRETQYF
TRBV7-2	TRBJ2-7	NA	NA	TGTGCCAGCAGCTTAGGTCGTAGCCGCGAGCAGTACTTC	CASSLGRSREQYF
TRBV5-1	TRBJ2-4	many	NA	TGCGCCAGCAGCCCCGGGGAGGATTGGGGCATTCAGTACTTC	CASSPGEDWGIQYF
TRBV27	TRBJ2-1	many	NA	TGTGCCAGCAGCCAGACAGTTTGGGCCTACAATGAGCAGTTCTTC	CASSQTVWAYNEQFF
TRBV7-8	TRBJ2-7	many	NA	TGTGCCAGCAGCTTTGGGGGAAGGGGGAATACCTACGAGCAGTACTTC	CASSFGGRGNTYEQYF
TRBV29-1	TRBJ1-1	NA	NA	TGCAGCGTTATCCGAGGGATTATGAACACTGAAGCTTTCTTT	CSVIRGIMNTEAFF
TRBV10-3	TRBJ1-1	NA	NA	TGTGCCATCAGTGAGTCGAGGGGCAGTCAGAACACTGAAGCTTTCTTT	CAISESRGSQNTEAFF
TRBV30	TRBJ1-2	NA	NA	TGTGCCTGGAGCCTAGGGCCCTATGGCTACACCTTC	CAWSLGPYGYTF
TRBV4-2	TRBJ1-2	NA	NA	TGTGCCAGCAGCCAAGATCTCAAAGGGGGATTCAATGGCTACACCTTC	CASSQDLKGGFNGYTF
TRBV9	TRBJ2-7	many	TRBD1	TGTGCCAGCAGCGCGAGCATCGGCGGACAGGCTGGTAGCTACGAGCAGTACTTC	CASSASIGGQAGSYEQYF
TRBV11-2	TRBJ2-5	many	NA	TGTGCCAGCAGCTTAGTAGTGGTGGAGACCCAGTACTTC	CASSLVVVETQYF